This TCR beta chain appears in the sequencing data of a study of T cells in Graves' hyperthyroidism and ophthalmopathy (dated by TCRdb to the late 2010s). As for the study more broadly: Peripheral blood samples were taken at initial diagnosis, before any treatment was given. TCR V-J signatures able to tell the groups apart were searched for in a discovery cohort of around 95 patients, of whom roughly 42 had Graves' ophthalmopathy and about 60 had stable Graves' hyperthyroidism. Whether ophthalmopathy could be predicted prospectively was tested in an independent validation cohort made up of under 20 hyperthyroidism patients plus 17 patients who later progressed to ophthalmopathy. The roughly 90 discovery patients were divided at random into training and test sets in a 7:3 ratio. The study also compared thyroid tissue and blood T-cell repertoires from more than 5 Graves' hyperthyroidism patients. Once sampling was done, hyperthyroidism patients were given methimazole at a starting dose of 30 mg daily, whereas ophthalmopathy patients were given high-dose intravenous methylprednisolone. According to the paper, TCR Vbeta CDR3 sequencing was carried out on some 140 peripheral blood samples, which came from 40 to 45 ophthalmopathy, 75 to 80 hyperthyroidism and roughly 17 progressor patients.

The paper's findings and limits, for the study overall: During validation, the model predicted progression to ophthalmopathy a median of approximately 6.5 months ahead of onset, with around 71% sensitivity and 72.22% specificity. Sample size was not statistically predetermined, and blinding of investigators to group allocation was not performed. Most expanded thyroid clonotypes (frequency above 0.001) were also detected in blood, suggesting blood repertoires may reflect thyroid immune responses. In cross-validation, a model built on a 13 V-J signature told ophthalmopathy apart from stable hyperthyroidism with approximately 90% sensitivity and roughly 81% specificity, and in testing the same model reached 80%/75%.

In the ophthalmopathy patients, disease was moderately to severely active, with a Clinical Activity Score of 3 or more, a NOSPECS grade of 4 or more, and a duration of less than 3 months. Exclusion was applied to patients with uncontrolled infections, other autoimmune diseases, pregnancy or lactation. Diagnoses relied on clinical symptoms, serum thyroxine and TRAb, thyroid ultrasound and orbital computed tomography. PBMCs were isolated from 10 ml of fresh peripheral blood by Ficoll-Paque density gradient centrifugation. Total RNA was extracted using Trizol reagent, and RNA quality was assessed on an Agilent 2100 Bioanalyzer. Ten or more counts support this clonotype. Its recognized antigen is unknown. No much larger clone is present one base from it, and per-base qualities are unavailable. The TCR beta CDR3 regions were amplified from the RNA transcripts. A first-round RT-PCR of the TCR CDR3 used the HTBI primer set with the Qiagen OneStep RT-PCR kit. Libraries were constructed in a second round of multiplex PCR, after which size selection and purification were performed. Sequencing of the libraries was done on an Illumina HiSeq2000 using paired-end 100 bp reads. Under the source paper's analysis protocol: SOAPnuke was used to process the raw data, removing reads that contained adapters or uncalled bases, had a mean Phred below 15, or lacked an exact match to the constant primer or identifier. COPE v1.2.5 was used to merge the high-quality paired reads, and each unique nucleotide sequence was defined as a clonotype. MiTCR v1.1 was used to align clonotypes to the IMGT TRBV, TRBD and TRBJ reference segments. Only V-J combinations with frequency above 0.0001, covering roughly 99% of repertoires, were analysed. The TCS score was defined as F50 (clonal expansion) divided by E x V (chaos), with BLOSUM62-based TCRdist calculated between CDR3 peptides within each V-J. Welch's t-statistics and random forest reduced around 510 V-J features to about 13, which were used in a naive Bayes classifier (R e1071). TCRdb redid the processing of the public reads, applying fastp at Q25 and MiXCR, and retained in-frame beta chains. Duplicate CDR3 protein sequences are folded into a single record with the most common DNA and genes. The V and J calls reflect TCRdb's pipeline rather than the authors' work. Within this sample are approximately 620,000 distinct CDR3 sequences, with 16% of them counted one time only. Around 3.5% of the sample is in the top ten clones.

The germline V gene encodes CDR1 SGHVS and CDR2 FNYEAQ. The junction shows trimming of 2 bases on V and 3 bases on J, plus 14 bases between the germline ends. The CDR3 runs 15 amino acids, cysteine and phenylalanine included. Only CDR3 DNA remains: 45 bases, in frame from the first base. The TCR comes from a woman aged 40 to 50 with Graves' ophthalmopathy. The specimen was blood. The V and J genes are TRBV7-6 and TRBJ2-7, with TRBD2 as a weak D call on 6 bases. The CDR3 has the sequence CASSLYSGSLYEQYF. The DNA is TGTGCCAGCAGCTTATACTCCGGGAGCCTCTACGAGCAGTACTTC.